This T cell receptor beta chain was captured by sequencing in a study of blood T cell repertoires in COVID-19. The wider study: Specimens from acute and convalescent COVID-19 originated in the United States, Italy and Spain.

CDR1 is LGHDT, CDR2 YNNKEL, per germline (reference sequence). This CDR3 has 14 residues. V gave up 2 bases and J gave up 9 bases; unmatched junction bases: 3. Sequencing used immunoSEQ multiplex PCR; TCRdb keeps in-frame clones, though not all of them. In the table there are about 63,000 clones, 70% to 90% of which are singletons. While infection was still active, Seattle patients were enrolled and then followed longitudinally. The sequence derives from a man aged 55 to 70 with COVID-19, enrolled during active disease. The V call is TRBV3-1 (or the pseudogene TRBV3-2), the J call TRBJ2-1; 11 nucleotides align to TRBD2. Sequencing used peripheral blood. CDR3 sequence reads: CASSQHGTSGEQFF. The CDR3 region has the DNA TGTGCCAGCAGCCAACACGGGACTAGCGGTGAGCAGTTCTTC.